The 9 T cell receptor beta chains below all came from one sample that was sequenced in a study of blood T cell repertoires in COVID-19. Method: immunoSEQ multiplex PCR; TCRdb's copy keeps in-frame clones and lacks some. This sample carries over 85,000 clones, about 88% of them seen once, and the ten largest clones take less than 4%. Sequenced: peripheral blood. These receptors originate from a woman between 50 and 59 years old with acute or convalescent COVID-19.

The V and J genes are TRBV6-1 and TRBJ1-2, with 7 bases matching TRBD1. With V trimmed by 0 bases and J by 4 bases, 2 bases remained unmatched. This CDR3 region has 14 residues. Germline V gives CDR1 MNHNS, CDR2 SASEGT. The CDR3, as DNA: TGTGCCAGCAGTGAAGCAGGGGGCGGCTATGGCTACACCTTC. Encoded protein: CASSEAGGGYGYTF.

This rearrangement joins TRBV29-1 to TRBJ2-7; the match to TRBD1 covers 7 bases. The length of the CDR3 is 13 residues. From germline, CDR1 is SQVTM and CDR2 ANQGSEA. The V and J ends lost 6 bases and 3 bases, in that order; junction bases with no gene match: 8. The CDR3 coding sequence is TGCAGCGTCCGACAGGGAGAGGACTACGAGCAGTACTTC. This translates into CSVRQGEDYEQYF.

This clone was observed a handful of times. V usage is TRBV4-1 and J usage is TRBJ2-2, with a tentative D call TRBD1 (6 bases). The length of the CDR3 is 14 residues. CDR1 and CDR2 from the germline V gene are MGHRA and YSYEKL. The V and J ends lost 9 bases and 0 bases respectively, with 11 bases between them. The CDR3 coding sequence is TGCGCCAGTGTACAGGGAGCGAACACCGGGGAGCTGTTTTTT. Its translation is CASVQGANTGELFF.

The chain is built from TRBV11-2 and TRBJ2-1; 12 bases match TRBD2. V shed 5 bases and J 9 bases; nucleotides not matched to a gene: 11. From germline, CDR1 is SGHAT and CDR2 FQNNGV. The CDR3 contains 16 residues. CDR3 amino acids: CASSRGRASGRVEQFF. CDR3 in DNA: TGTGCCAGCAGCCGTGGTAGGGCTAGCGGGAGGGTTGAGCAGTTCTTC.

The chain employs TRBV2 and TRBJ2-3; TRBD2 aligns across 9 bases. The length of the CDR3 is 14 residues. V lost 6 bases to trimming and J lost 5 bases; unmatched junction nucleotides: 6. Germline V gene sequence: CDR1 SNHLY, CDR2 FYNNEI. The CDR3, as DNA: TGTGCCAGCAGGGTAGCGGGAGTTCAAGATACGCAGTATTTT. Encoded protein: CASRVAGVQDTQYF.

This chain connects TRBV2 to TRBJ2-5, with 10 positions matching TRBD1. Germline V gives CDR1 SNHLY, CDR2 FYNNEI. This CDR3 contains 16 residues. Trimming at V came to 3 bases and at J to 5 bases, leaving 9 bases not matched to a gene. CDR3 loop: CASSEDRGSRWETQYF. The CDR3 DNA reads TGTGCCAGCAGTGAGGACAGGGGGTCGAGATGGGAGACCCAGTACTTC.

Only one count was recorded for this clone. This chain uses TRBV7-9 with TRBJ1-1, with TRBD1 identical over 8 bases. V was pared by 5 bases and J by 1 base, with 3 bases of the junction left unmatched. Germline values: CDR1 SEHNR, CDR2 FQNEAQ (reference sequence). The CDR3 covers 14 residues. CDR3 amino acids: CASSPTGGNTEAFF. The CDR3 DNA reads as TGTGCCAGCAGCCCCACAGGGGGGAACACTGAAGCTTTCTTT.

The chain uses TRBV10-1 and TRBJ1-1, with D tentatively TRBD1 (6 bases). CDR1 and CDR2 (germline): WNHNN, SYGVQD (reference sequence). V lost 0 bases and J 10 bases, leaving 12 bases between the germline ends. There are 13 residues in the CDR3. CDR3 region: CASSESQGLGAFF. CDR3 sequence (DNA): TGCGCCAGCAGTGAGTCTCAGGGGCTGGGAGCTTTCTTT.

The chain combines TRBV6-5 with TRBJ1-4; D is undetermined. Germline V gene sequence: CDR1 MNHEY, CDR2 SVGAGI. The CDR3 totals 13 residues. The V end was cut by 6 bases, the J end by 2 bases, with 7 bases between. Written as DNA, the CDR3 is TGTGCCAGCAGGGGAGTCACTAATGAAAAACTGTTTTTT. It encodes CASRGVTNEKLFF.